A selection of T cell receptor beta chains follows, all from one sample in a study of cytomegalovirus exposure and HLA in healthy donors. TCRdb keeps only in-frame clones here, not all; method: immunoSEQ multiplex PCR. The table records approximately 180,000 clones, around 75% of them present only once. Sequenced: PBMCs. Receptor source: a woman aged 25 to 39 in good health and CMV-seronegative. Each CDR3 is given with its conserved first and last residue. The D gene is left open where the match is weak. A row's size may be missing; if present it is once, few, many or a size class.

j_call: TRBJ2-5; v_call: TRBV5-4; cdr3_length: 15; clone_size: few; d_call: TRBD2; cdr3_aa: CASSAGAGIGETQYF; cdr3_nt: TGTGCCAGCAGCGCGGGAGCGGGGATTGGGGAGACCCAGTACTTC
j_call: TRBJ2-3; v_call: TRBV7-2; cdr3_length: 17; clone_size: NA; d_call: TRBD2; cdr3_aa: CASSLRLAGGGADTQYF; cdr3_nt: TGTGCCAGCAGCTTAAGACTAGCGGGAGGCGGGGCAGATACGCAGTATTTT
j_call: TRBJ2-1; v_call: TRBV7-9; cdr3_length: 15; clone_size: NA; d_call: TRBD2; cdr3_aa: CASSLGLAGNNEQFF; cdr3_nt: TGTGCCAGCAGCTTAGGACTAGCGGGTAACAATGAGCAGTTCTTC
j_call: TRBJ2-7; v_call: TRBV6-1; cdr3_length: 15; clone_size: NA; d_call: TRBD2; cdr3_aa: CASRAGTSGYYEQYF; cdr3_nt: TGTGCCAGCAGGGCCGGGACTAGCGGGTACTACGAGCAGTACTTC
j_call: TRBJ1-2; v_call: TRBV7-8; cdr3_length: 16; clone_size: NA; d_call: NA; cdr3_aa: CASSSGFRPVRRGYTF; cdr3_nt: TGTGCCAGCAGCTCAGGCTTTCGGCCGGTGCGAAGGGGCTACACCTTC
j_call: TRBJ2-4; v_call: TRBV19; cdr3_length: 15; clone_size: NA; d_call: TRBD2; cdr3_aa: CASSKGTSGRYIQYF; cdr3_nt: TGTGCCAGTAGTAAAGGGACTAGCGGGAGATACATTCAGTACTTC
j_call: TRBJ1-1; v_call: TRBV9; cdr3_length: 15; clone_size: NA; d_call: TRBD1; cdr3_aa: CASSLNGQGFTEAFF; cdr3_nt: TGTGCCAGCAGCCTAAACGGACAGGGCTTCACTGAAGCTTTCTTT
j_call: TRBJ1-6; v_call: TRBV4-1; cdr3_length: 15; clone_size: NA; d_call: TRBD1; cdr3_aa: CASSLGQGDNSPLHF; cdr3_nt: TGCGCCAGCAGCCTGGGACAGGGGGATAATTCACCCCTCCACTTT
j_call: TRBJ1-5; v_call: TRBV15; cdr3_length: 12; clone_size: few; d_call: NA; cdr3_aa: CATSPPGQPQHF; cdr3_nt: TGTGCCACCAGCCCCCCGGGTCAGCCCCAGCATTTT
j_call: TRBJ2-7; v_call: TRBV9; cdr3_length: 15; clone_size: NA; d_call: TRBD2; cdr3_aa: CASSVGLAFEDEQYF; cdr3_nt: TGTGCCAGCAGCGTTGGACTAGCATTCGAGGACGAGCAGTACTTC
j_call: TRBJ1-4; v_call: TRBV25-1; cdr3_length: 14; clone_size: NA; d_call: NA; cdr3_aa: CASRLRGSNEKLFF; cdr3_nt: TGTGCCAGCAGACTTAGGGGTTCTAATGAAAAACTGTTTTTT